The source of this T cell receptor (beta chain) is a study of T-cell reconstitution after alpha-beta-depleted transplantation in children. Study-wide results and caveats: A year had passed since transplant, and T-cell counts and diversity by then came mostly from newly produced T cells. It was reported that alpha-beta T cells came from several hundred expanded graft clones (about two months after transplant).

The authors prepared the TCRbeta library with unique molecular identifiers. TCRdb reprocessed the PCR reads via MiXCR and lists one record per CDR3 protein. The sample consists of about 980,000 distinct CDR3 sequences, 25% to 30% of them appearing once. This clonotype has a count of ten or more. Its antigen remains unknown. The clonotype originates from a boy younger than two who had a stem cell transplant for SCID, so the T cells may come from the graft donor. The sequenced sample was PBMCs, mostly from graft donor cells, obtained 360 days after TCRalphabeta/CD19-depleted stem cell transplant.

CDR3 DNA: TGTGCCAGCAGCTTCGCCGGGACAGGGGCCTACAATGAGCAGTTCTTC. Its translation: CASSFAGTGAYNEQFF. J is TRBJ2-1 and V is TRBV7-3, with TRBD1 matching over 10 bases. Germline values: CDR1 SGHTA, CDR2 FQGTGA. Trimming took 3 bases from V and 2 from J; bases not matched to a gene: 4. The CDR3 contains 16 residues.